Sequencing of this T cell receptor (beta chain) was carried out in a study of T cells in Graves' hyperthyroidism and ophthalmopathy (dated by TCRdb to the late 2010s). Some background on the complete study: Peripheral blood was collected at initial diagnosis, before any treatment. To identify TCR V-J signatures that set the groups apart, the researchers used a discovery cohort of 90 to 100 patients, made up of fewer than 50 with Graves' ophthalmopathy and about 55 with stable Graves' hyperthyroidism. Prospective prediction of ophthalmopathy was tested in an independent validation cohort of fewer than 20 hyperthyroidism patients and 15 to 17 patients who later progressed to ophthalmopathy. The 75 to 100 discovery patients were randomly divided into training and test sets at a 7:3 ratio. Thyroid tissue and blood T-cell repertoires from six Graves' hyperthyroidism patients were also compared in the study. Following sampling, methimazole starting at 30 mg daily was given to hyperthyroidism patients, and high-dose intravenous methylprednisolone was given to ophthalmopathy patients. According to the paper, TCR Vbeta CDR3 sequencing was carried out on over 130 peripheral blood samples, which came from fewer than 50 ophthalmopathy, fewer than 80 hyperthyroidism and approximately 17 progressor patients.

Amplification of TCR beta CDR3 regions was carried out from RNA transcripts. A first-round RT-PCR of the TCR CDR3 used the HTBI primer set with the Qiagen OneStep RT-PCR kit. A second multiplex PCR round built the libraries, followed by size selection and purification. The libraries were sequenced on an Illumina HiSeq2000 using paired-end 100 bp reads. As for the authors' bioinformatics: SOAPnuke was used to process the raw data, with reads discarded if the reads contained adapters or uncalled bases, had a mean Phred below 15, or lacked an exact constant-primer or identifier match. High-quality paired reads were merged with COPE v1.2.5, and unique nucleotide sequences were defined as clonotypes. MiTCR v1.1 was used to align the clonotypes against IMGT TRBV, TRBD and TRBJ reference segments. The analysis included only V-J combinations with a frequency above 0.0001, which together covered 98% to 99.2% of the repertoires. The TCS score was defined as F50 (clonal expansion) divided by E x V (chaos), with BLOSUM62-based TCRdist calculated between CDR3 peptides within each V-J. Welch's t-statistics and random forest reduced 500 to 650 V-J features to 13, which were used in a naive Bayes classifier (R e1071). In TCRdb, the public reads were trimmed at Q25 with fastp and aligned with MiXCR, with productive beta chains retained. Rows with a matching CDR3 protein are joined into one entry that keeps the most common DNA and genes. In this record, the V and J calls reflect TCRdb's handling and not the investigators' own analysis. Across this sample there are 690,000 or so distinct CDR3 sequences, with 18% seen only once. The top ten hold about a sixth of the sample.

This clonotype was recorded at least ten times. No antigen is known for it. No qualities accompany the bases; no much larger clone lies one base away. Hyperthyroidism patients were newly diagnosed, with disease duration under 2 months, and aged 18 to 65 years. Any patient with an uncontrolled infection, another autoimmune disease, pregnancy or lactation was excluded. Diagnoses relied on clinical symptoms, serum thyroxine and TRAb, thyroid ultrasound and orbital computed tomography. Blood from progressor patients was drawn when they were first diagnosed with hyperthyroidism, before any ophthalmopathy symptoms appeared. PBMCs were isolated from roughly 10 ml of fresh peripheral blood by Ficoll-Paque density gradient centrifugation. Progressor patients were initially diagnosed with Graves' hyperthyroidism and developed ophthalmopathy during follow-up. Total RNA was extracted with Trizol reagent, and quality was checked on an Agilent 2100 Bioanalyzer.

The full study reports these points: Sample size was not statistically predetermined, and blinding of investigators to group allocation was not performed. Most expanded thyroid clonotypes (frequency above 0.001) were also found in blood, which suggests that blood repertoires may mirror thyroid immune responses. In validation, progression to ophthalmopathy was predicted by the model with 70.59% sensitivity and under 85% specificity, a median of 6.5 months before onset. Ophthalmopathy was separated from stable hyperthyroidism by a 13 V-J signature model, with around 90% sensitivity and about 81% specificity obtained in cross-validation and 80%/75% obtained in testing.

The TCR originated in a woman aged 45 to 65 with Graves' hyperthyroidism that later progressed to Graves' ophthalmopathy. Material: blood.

Here the CDR3 is given as CASRTTGTGLSRETQYF. The sequenced DNA is TGTGCCAGCAGGACAACCGGGACAGGTTTAAGCAGAGAGACCCAGTACTTC. The rearrangement joined TRBV11-2 to TRBJ2-5, with 8 central nucleotides matching TRBD1. Sequences SGHAT (CDR1) and FQNNGV (CDR2) are obtained from the germline V gene. Measured from the cysteine to the phenylalanine, the CDR3 is 17 residues long. Only the CDR3 part of the read is kept: 51 bases, read in frame from the first base. V is trimmed back by 6 bases and J by 4 bases, and the junction contains 16 bases that no gene match accounts for.